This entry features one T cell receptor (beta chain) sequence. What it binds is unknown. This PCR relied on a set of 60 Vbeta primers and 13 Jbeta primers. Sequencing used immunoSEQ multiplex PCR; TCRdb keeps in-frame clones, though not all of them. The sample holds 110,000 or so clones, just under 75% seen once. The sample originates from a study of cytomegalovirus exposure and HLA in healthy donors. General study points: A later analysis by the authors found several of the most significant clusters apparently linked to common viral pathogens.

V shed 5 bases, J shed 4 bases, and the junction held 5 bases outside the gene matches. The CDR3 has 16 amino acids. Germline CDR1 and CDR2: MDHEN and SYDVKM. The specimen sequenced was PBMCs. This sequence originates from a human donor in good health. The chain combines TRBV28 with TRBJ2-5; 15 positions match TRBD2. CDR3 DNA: TGTGCCAGCAGTCGGGGACTAGCGGGAGGTGTAGAGACCCAGTACTTC. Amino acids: CASSRGLAGGVETQYF.